This T cell receptor (beta chain) was observed in a study of cytomegalovirus exposure and HLA in healthy donors. Regarding the study as a whole: The authors enumerated 150 to 200 TCR beta chains as linked to cytomegalovirus. Available immune exposure information covered CMV serostatus only. The authors reported that TCR beta sequences could predict HLA-A and HLA-B alleles. These predictions were accurate for most subjects in the first cohort.

Researchers ran the PCR with 60 Vbeta and 13 Jbeta primers. Libraries were prepared by immunoSEQ multiplex PCR; TCRdb keeps only in-frame clonotypes and omits some of them. The sample has some 180,000 clones, 82% seen once. After removal of 2 bases from V and 7 bases from J, the junction contained 3 bases not matched to a gene. CDR3 size: 14 residues. Germline CDR1 and CDR2: SEHNR and FQNEAQ (reference sequence). In regard to this clone: What it binds is not known.

V and J are TRBV7-9 and TRBJ2-1, with 9 bases lining up with TRBD2. The specimen sequenced was PBMCs. The clonotype originates from a man aged 35 to 55 in good health and CMV-seronegative. DNA for the CDR3: TGTGCCAGCAGCTTAAGGACTAGCGAAAATGAGCAGTTCTTC. This codes for CASSLRTSENEQFF.